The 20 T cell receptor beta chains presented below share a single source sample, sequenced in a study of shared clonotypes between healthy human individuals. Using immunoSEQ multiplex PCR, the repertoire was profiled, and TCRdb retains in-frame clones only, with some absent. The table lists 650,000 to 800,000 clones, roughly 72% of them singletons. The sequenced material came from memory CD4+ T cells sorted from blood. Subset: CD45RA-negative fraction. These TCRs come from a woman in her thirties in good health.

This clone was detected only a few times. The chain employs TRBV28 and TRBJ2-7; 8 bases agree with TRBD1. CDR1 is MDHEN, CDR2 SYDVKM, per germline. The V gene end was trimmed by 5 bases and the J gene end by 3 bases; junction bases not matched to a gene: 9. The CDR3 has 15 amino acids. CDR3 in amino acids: CASSTPGTGLYEQYF. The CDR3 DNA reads TGTGCCAGCAGTACCCCGGGGACAGGCCTCTACGAGCAGTACTTC.

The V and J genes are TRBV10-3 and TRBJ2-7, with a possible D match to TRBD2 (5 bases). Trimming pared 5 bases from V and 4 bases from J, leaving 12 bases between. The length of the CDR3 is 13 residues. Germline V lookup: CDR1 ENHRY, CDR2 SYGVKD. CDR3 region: CAISSREGYEQYF. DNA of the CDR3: TGTGCCATCAGTTCCCGGGAAGGGTACGAGCAGTACTTC.

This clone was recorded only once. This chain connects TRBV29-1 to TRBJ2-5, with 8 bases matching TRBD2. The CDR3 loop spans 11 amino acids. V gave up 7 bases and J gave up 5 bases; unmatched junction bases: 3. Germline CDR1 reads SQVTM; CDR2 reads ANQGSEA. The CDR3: CSARGGETQYF. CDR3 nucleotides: TGCAGCGCCCGGGGGGGGGAGACCCAGTACTTC.

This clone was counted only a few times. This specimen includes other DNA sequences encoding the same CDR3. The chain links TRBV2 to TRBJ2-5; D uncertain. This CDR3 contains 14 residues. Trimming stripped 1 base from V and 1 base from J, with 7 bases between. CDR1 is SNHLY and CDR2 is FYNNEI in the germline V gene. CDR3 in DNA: TGTGCCAGCAGTGAAGGGGCAGGCCAAGAGACCCAGTACTTC. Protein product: CASSEGAGQETQYF.

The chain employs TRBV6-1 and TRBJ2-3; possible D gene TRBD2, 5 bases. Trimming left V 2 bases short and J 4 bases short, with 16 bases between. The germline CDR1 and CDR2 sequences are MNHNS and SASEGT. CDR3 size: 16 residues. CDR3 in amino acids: CASSESGPSFPDTQYF. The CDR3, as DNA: TGTGCCAGCAGTGAAAGTGGGCCTAGCTTCCCAGATACGCAGTATTTT.

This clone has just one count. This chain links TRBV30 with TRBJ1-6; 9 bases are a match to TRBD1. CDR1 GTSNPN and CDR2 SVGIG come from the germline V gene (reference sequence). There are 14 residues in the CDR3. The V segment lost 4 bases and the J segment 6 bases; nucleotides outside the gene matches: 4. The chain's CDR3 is CAWNMGQGNSPLHF. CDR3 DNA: TGTGCCTGGAATATGGGACAGGGTAATTCACCCCTCCACTTT.

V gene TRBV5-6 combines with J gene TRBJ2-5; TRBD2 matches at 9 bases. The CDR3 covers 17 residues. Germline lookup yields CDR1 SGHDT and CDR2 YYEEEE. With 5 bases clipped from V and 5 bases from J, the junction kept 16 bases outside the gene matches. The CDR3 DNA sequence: TGTGCCAGCAGTCCTTCCCTTAGCGGGAGTCGTGGGGAGACCCAGTACTTC. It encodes CASSPSLSGSRGETQYF.

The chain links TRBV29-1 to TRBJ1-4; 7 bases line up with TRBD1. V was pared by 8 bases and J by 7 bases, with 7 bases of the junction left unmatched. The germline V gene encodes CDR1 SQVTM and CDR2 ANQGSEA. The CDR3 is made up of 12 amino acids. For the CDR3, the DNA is TGCAGCCATCGACAGGGCGGTGAAAAACTGTTTTTT. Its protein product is CSHRQGGEKLFF.

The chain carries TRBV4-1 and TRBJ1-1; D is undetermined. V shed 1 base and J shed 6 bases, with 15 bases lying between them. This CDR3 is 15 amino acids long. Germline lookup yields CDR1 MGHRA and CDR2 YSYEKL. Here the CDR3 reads CASSQGRAERAEAFF. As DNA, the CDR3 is TGCGCCAGCAGCCAAGGGCGCGCGGAGCGGGCTGAAGCTTTCTTT.

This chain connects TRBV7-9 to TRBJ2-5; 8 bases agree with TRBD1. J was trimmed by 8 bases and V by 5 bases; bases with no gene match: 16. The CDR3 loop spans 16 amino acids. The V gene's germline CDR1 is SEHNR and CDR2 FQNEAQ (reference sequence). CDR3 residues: CASSRDRNWGKDTQYF. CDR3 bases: TGTGCCAGCAGCCGGGACAGGAATTGGGGAAAGGATACCCAGTACTTC.

CDR3 nucleotide sequence: TGTGCCAGCAGTCCCGGTGAGACAGATACGCAGTATTTT. Its translation is CASSPGETDTQYF. This rearrangement joins TRBV25-1 to TRBJ2-3, with D hard to call. Trimming stripped 5 bases from V and 3 bases from J, with 9 bases between. The CDR3 is made up of 13 amino acids. The germline V gene encodes CDR1 MGHDK and CDR2 SYGVNS.

CDR3 sequence reads: CASRLQTGRGYTF. The CDR3 DNA is TGTGCCAGCAGATTACAAACAGGGAGAGGCTACACCTTC. V and J are TRBV28 and TRBJ1-2; possibly TRBD1 for D (6 bases). CDR1 and CDR2 (germline): MDHEN, SYDVKM. V dropped 6 bases and J dropped 8 bases, with 16 bases sitting between them. The CDR3 runs to 13 residues.

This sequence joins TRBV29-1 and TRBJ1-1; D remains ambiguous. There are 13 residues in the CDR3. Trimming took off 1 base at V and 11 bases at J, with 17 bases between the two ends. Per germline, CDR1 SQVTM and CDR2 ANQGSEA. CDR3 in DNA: TGCAGCGTTGAAGTCGGCCCTACTATCAGGGCTTTCTTT. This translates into CSVEVGPTIRAFF.

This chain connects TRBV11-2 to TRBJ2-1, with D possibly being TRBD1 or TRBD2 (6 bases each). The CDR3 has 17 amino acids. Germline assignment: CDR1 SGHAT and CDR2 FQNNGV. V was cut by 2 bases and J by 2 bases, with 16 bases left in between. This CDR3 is CASSLRGAGFPYNEQFF. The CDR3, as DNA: TGTGCCAGCAGCTTAAGGGGGGCGGGGTTTCCCTACAATGAGCAGTTCTTC.

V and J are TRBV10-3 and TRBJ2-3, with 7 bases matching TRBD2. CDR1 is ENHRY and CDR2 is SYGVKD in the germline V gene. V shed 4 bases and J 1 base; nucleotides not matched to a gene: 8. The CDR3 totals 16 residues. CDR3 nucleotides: TGTGCCATCAGTGGAGTTGCGGGAGTTGGCACAGATACGCAGTATTTT. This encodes CAISGVAGVGTDTQYF.

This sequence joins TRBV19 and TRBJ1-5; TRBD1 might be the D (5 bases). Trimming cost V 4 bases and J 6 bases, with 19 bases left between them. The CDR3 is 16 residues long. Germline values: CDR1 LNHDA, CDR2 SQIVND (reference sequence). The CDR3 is CASSTGAGRGGQPQHF. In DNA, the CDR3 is TGTGCCAGTAGTACAGGAGCGGGAAGGGGAGGTCAGCCCCAGCATTTT.

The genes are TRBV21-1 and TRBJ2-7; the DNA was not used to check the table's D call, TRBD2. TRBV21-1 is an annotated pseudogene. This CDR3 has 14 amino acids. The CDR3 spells CASSTPPRDYEQYF. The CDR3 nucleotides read TGTGCCAGCAGCACTCCCCCGAGGGACTACGAGCAGTACTTC.

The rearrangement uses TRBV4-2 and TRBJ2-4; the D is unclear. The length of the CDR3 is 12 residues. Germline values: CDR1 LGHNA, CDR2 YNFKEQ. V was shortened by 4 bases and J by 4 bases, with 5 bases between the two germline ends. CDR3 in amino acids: CASSPGKNIQYF. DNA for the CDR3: TGTGCCAGCAGCCCCGGAAAAAACATTCAGTACTTC.

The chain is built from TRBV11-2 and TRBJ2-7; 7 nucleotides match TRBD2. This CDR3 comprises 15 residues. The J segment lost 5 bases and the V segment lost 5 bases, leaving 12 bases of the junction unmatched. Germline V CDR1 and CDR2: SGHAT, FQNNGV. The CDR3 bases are TGTGCCAGCAGCGCGACGGGAGGAGGTTTGGACGAGCAGTACTTC. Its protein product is CASSATGGGLDEQYF.

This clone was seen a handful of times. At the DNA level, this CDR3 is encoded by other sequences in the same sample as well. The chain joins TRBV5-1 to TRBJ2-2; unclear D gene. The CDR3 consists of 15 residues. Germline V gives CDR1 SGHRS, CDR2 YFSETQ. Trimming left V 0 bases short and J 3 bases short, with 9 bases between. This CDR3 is CASSLGNRDTGELFF. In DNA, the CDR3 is TGCGCCAGCAGCTTGGGAAATAGGGACACCGGGGAGCTGTTTTTT.